The 15 T cell receptor beta chains listed next were all sequenced from one sample in a study of blood T cell repertoires in COVID-19. Assay used: immunoSEQ multiplex PCR; TCRdb lists only in-frame clones, some missing. Here the sample spans under 400,000 clones, approximately 90% being singletons. The sample consisted of peripheral blood. The receptors come from a woman aged 60-70 years with COVID-19, enrolled during active disease.

This chain joins TRBV19 and TRBJ2-5; TRBD2 matches at 9 bases. The CDR3 has 14 amino acids. J gave up 3 bases and V 6 bases, and 5 bases lay outside the gene matches. The germline CDR1 and CDR2 sequences are LNHDA and SQIVND (reference sequence). CDR3 in DNA: TGTGCCAGTAGGATCCCTAGCGGGGAAGAGACCCAGTACTTC. Translation: CASRIPSGEETQYF.

This clone was detected a few times. The chain carries TRBV5-1 and TRBJ2-5; 8 positions match TRBD2. V lost 1 base to trimming and J lost 3 bases; unmatched junction nucleotides: 8. The length of the CDR3 is 16 residues. Per the germline V gene, CDR1 is SGHRS and CDR2 is YFSETQ. CDR3 in DNA: TGCGCCAGCAGCTTGACGGGACTAGGAAGGGAAGAGACCCAGTACTTC. It yields the protein CASSLTGLGREETQYF.

This rearrangement joins TRBV5-4 to TRBJ2-3; D may be TRBD2 (5 bases). CDR3 length: 16 residues. Trimming removed 4 bases at V and 0 bases at J, with 15 bases between. Germline V gene data show CDR1 as SGHNT and CDR2 as YYREEE (reference sequence). The CDR3 bases are TGTGCCAGCAGCCCGACCCCGGACTTCAGCACAGATACGCAGTATTTT. Protein: CASSPTPDFSTDTQYF.

J is TRBJ1-1 and V is TRBV7-2; 7 nucleotides agree with TRBD1. The germline gives CDR1 SGHTA, CDR2 FQGNSA. With V trimmed by 5 bases and J by 5 bases, 5 bases remained unmatched. The CDR3 extends over 13 amino acids. Written as DNA, the CDR3 is TGTGCCAGCAGCCCACAGGGGAGAACTGAAGCTTTCTTT. As protein: CASSPQGRTEAFF.

Here the CDR3 DNA reads TGTGCCAGTTCCAGGGCGGGAAACTGGGAGCAGTACTTC. The encoded protein is CASSRAGNWEQYF. The V and J genes are TRBV27 and TRBJ2-7, with D maybe TRBD2 (6 bases). V was cut by 9 bases and J by 7 bases, with 19 bases left in between. Germline CDR1 is MNHEY and CDR2 is SMNVEV (reference sequence). This CDR3 is 13 amino acids long.

CDR3 coding DNA: TGTGCCAGCAGCCCACAGGGAGGGATGGAGACTGAAGCTTTCTTT. Its translation is CASSPQGGMETEAFF. This chain connects TRBV7-9 to TRBJ1-1; TRBD1 might be the D (6 bases). V shed 5 bases and J shed 5 bases, with 18 bases lying between them. Germline values: CDR1 SEHNR, CDR2 FQNEAQ (reference sequence). CDR3 length: 15 amino acids.

This chain uses TRBV7-8 with TRBJ1-5; 7 positions agree with TRBD1. The CDR3 runs 14 residues. Trimming cost V 2 bases and J 6 bases; bases outside gene matches: 4. Germline V gene data show CDR1 as SGHVS and CDR2 as FQNEAQ. The CDR3 DNA reads TGTGCCAGCAGCTTAAACAGGGGTGGTCAGCCCCAGCATTTT. Translation gives CASSLNRGGQPQHF.

The V gene is TRBV7-9, the J gene TRBJ2-5; D unclear. CDR1 SEHNR and CDR2 FQNEAQ come from the germline V gene (reference sequence). The CDR3 runs 10 residues. The germline V and J ends were trimmed by 5 bases and 10 bases, with 8 bases remaining between them. CDR3 protein: CASSPEDQYF. For the CDR3, the DNA is TGTGCCAGCAGCCCCGAGGACCAGTACTTC.

This chain links TRBV28 with TRBJ1-2; TRBD1 matches at 8 bases. The CDR3 runs 14 residues. V shed 7 bases, J shed 4 bases, and the junction held 8 bases outside the gene matches. The germline V gene has CDR1 MDHEN and CDR2 SYDVKM. The CDR3 sequence is CASTKDRVFYGYTF. Here the CDR3 DNA reads TGTGCCAGCACCAAGGACAGGGTGTTCTATGGCTACACCTTC.

The chain links TRBV7-9 to TRBJ1-5; 12 bases map to TRBD1. The CDR3 runs 15 residues. V shed 4 bases and J 11 bases; nucleotides not matched to a gene: 9. Germline CDR1 is SEHNR and CDR2 is FQNEAQ (reference sequence). CDR3 protein: CASSSSGTGGSSQHF. DNA of the CDR3: TGTGCCAGCAGCTCATCCGGGACAGGGGGCTCGTCCCAGCATTTT.

This clone appeared once. CDR3 nucleotides: TGTGCCAGCACGGACGCGGGGGGGCGCGAGACCCAGTACTTC. It translates to CASTDAGGRETQYF. J is TRBJ2-5 and V is TRBV28, with 9 bases lining up with TRBD2. CDR1 and CDR2 from the germline V gene are MDHEN and SYDVKM. This CDR3 region has 14 residues. The ends lost 7 bases at V and 5 bases at J; junction bases unmatched: 8.

The chain couples TRBV6-5 to TRBJ2-2; TRBD1 agrees at 9 bases. The germline V gene encodes CDR1 MNHEY and CDR2 SVGAGI. The CDR3 has 15 residues. With 10 bases clipped from V and 5 bases from J, the junction kept 11 bases outside the gene matches. The CDR3 coding sequence is TGTGCCACCTCGCGGGACAGGGATGGAACCGGGGAGCTGTTTTTT. Protein product: CATSRDRDGTGELFF.

As DNA, the CDR3 is TGTGCCAGCAGCACTGGGAGCAGGGGTGCGGATGAAGCTTTCTTT. This gives the protein CASSTGSRGADEAFF. The rearrangement links TRBV6-5 to TRBJ1-1; D possibly corresponds to TRBD1 (6 bases). Trimming removed 6 bases at V and 7 bases at J, with 21 bases between. The CDR3 is made up of 15 amino acids. CDR1 and CDR2 (germline): MNHEY, SVGAGI.

This clone has only one observation. One end of the junction does not line up with germline, which may come from a read error. The CDR3 coding sequence is TGTGCCAGCAGTGACTCTCGGGGCTACACCTTC. This codes for CASSDSRGYTF. The chain joins TRBV6-5 to TRBJ1-2; D is undetermined. The CDR3 runs 11 residues. In germline, CDR1 is MNHEY, CDR2 SVGAGI.

The chain carries TRBV3-1 (or the pseudogene TRBV3-2) and TRBJ1-6, with 10 positions matching TRBD1. CDR3 length: 19 residues. V was pared by 0 bases and J by 6 bases, with 11 bases of the junction left unmatched. Per germline, CDR1 LGHDT and CDR2 YNNKEL (reference sequence). CDR3 bases: TGTGCCAGCAGCCAAGATTACCAAGGAGGGACAGGGGTTAATTCACCCCTCCACTTT. It yields the protein CASSQDYQGGTGVNSPLHF.